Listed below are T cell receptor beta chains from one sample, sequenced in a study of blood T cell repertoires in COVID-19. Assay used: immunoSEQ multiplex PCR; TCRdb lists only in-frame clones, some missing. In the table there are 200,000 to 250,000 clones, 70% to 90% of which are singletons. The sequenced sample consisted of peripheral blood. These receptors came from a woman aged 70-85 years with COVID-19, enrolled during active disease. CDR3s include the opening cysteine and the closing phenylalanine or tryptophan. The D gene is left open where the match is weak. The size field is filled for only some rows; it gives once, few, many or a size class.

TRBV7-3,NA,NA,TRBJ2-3,CASSFVGGDTQYF,TGTGCCAGCAGCTTCGTAGGCGGAGATACGCAGTATTTT
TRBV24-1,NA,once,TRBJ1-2,CATSDSNYGYTF,TGTGCCACTTCGGACAGTAACTATGGCTACACCTTC
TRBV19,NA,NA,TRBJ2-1,CASGLRGSYNEQFF,TGTGCCAGTGGACTGAGGGGGTCCTACAATGAGCAGTTCTTC
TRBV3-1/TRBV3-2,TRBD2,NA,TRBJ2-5,CASSRGLAGAGGETQYF,TGTGCCAGCAGCCGAGGACTAGCGGGGGCCGGGGGGGAGACCCAGTACTTC
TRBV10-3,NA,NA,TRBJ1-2,CAITAGYGYTF,TGTGCCATCACTGCCGGCTATGGCTACACCTTC
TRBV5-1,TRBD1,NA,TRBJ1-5,CASSLTGTDQPQHF,TGCGCCAGCAGCTTAACCGGGACAGATCAGCCCCAGCATTTT
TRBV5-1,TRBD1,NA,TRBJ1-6,CASSQGEARGSPLHF,TGCGCCAGCAGCCAGGGGGAGGCTCGGGGTTCACCCCTCCACTTT
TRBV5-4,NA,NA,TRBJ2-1,CASSSNQGNYNEQFF,TGTGCCAGCAGCTCAAACCAGGGGAACTACAATGAGCAGTTCTTC
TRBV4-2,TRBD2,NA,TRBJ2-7,CASRDPGAGGPHEQYF,TGTGCCAGCAGAGATCCCGGAGCGGGAGGGCCACACGAGCAGTACTTC
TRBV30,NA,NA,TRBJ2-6,CAWSVPGRGSLSGANVLTF,TGTGCCTGGAGTGTACCAGGCAGGGGTTCCCTCTCTGGGGCCAACGTCCTGACTTTC
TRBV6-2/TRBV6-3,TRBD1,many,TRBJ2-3,CASSLHRGDTQYF,TGTGCCAGCAGTTTACACAGGGGGGATACGCAGTATTTT
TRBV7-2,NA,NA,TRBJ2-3,CASSYPPEDTQYF,TGTGCCAGCAGCTACCCCCCCGAGGATACGCAGTATTTT
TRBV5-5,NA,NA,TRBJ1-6,CASSLGTGVNSPLHF,TGTGCCAGCAGCTTGGGGACGGGGGTCAATTCACCCCTCCACTTT
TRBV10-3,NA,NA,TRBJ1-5,CAISDEGYQPQHF,TGTGCCATCAGTGATGAGGGATATCAGCCCCAGCATTTT
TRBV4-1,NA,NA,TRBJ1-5,CASSQGQTINQPQHF,TGCGCCAGCAGCCAAGGACAGACCATTAATCAGCCCCAGCATTTT
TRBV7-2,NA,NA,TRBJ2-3,CASSLVFGSRDTQYF,TGTGCCAGCAGCTTGGTTTTTGGGAGTAGGGATACGCAGTATTTT
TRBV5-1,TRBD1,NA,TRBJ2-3,CASSFQPGQGSTDTQYF,TGCGCCAGCAGCTTTCAACCGGGACAGGGAAGCACAGATACGCAGTATTTT
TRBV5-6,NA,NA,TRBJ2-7,CASSLLDFSTYEQYF,TGTGCCAGCAGCTTACTCGACTTCTCGACCTACGAGCAGTACTTC
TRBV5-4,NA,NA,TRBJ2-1,CASSLASFGSHNEQFF,TGTGCCAGCAGCTTAGCTAGCTTTGGGTCCCACAATGAGCAGTTCTTC
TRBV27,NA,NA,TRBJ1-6,CASTPTRRNSPLHF,TGTGCCAGCACCCCGACGCGGCGGAATTCACCCCTCCACTTT
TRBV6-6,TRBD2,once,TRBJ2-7,CASSTERGGYEQYF,TGTGCCAGCAGTACGGAGCGGGGGGGCTACGAGCAGTACTTC
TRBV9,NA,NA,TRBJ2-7,CASSVDYKPYEQYF,TGTGCCAGCAGCGTAGATTACAAACCCTACGAGCAGTACTTC
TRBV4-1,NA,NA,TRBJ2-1,CASSFSRGASSYNEQFF,TGCGCCAGCAGCTTCTCACGGGGGGCGAGCTCCTACAATGAGCAGTTCTTC
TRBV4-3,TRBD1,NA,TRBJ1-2,CASSQEVGTAHGYTF,TGCGCCAGCAGCCAAGAAGTCGGGACAGCCCACGGCTACACCTTC
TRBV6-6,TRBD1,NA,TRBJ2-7,CASSQTGGYEQYF,TGTGCCAGCAGTCAGACAGGGGGCTACGAGCAGTACTTC
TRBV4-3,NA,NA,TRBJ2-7,CASSQDLLAFTLREQYF,TGCGCCAGCAGCCAAGATCTTTTGGCTTTCACCCTGAGGGAGCAGTACTTC
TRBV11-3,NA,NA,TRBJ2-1,CASSAEGDEQFF,TGTGCCAGCAGCGCAGAGGGGGATGAGCAGTTCTTC
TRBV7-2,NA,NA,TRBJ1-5,CASSFDPGPNQPQHF,TGTGCCAGCAGCTTCGATCCGGGTCCCAATCAGCCCCAGCATTTT
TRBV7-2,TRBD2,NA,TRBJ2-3,CASQIAGGVDTQYF,TGTGCCAGCCAAATAGCGGGAGGGGTAGATACGCAGTATTTT
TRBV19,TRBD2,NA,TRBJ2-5,CATTSGGYQETQYF,TGTGCCACGACTAGCGGGGGGTACCAAGAGACCCAGTACTTC
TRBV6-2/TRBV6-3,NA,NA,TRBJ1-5,CASSYGSGRKSNQPQHF,TGTGCCAGCAGTTACGGGTCAGGTAGAAAAAGCAATCAGCCCCAGCATTTT
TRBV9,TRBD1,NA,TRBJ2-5,CASSAGQGALGTQYF,TGTGCCAGCAGCGCGGGACAGGGGGCATTGGGGACCCAGTACTTC
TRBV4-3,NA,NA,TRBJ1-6,CASSQVAQLESPLHF,TGCGCCAGCAGCCAAGTGGCTCAGCTGGAGTCACCCCTCCACTTT
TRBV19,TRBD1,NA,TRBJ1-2,CASSPRQGGYGYTF,TGTGCCAGTAGTCCCAGACAGGGAGGTTATGGCTACACCTTC
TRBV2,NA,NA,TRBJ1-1,CASSTTSVKNTEAFF,TGTGCCAGCAGTACCACGAGTGTTAAGAACACTGAAGCTTTCTTT
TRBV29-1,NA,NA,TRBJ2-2,CSARTVMDTGELFF,TGCAGCGCGCGGACAGTGATGGACACCGGGGAGCTGTTTTTT
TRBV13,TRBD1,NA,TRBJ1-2,CASSLGRTGGPYGYTF,TGTGCCAGCAGCTTAGGAAGGACAGGGGGGCCCTATGGCTACACCTTC
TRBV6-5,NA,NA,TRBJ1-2,CASTAGGPFVYGYTF,TGTGCCAGCACAGCGGGGGGCCCATTTGTCTATGGCTACACCTTC
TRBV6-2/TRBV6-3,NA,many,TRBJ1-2,CASSLPYGIGRNGYTF,TGTGCCAGCAGTTTACCTTACGGGATAGGGCGCAACGGCTACACCTTC
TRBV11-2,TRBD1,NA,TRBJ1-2,CASSQNRGSGYTF,TGTGCCAGCAGCCAAAACAGGGGTAGCGGCTACACCTTC
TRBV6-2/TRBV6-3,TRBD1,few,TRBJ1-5,CASSYQGARPQHF,TGTGCCAGCAGTTACCAGGGGGCGCGGCCCCAGCATTTT
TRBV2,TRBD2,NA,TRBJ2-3,CASSDSREDTDTQYF,TGTGCCAGCAGTGACTCGCGGGAGGACACAGATACGCAGTATTTT
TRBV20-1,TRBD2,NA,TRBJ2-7,CSASWLAGGWQQYF,TGCAGTGCTAGTTGGCTAGCGGGAGGGTGGCAGCAGTACTTC
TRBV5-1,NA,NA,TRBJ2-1,CASSIAGNNEQFF,TGCGCCAGCAGCATCGCCGGTAACAATGAGCAGTTCTTC
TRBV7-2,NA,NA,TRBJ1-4,CASSLGRGRANEKLFF,TGTGCCAGCAGCTTAGGGCGGGGAAGGGCTAATGAAAAACTGTTTTTT
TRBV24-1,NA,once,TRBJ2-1,CATSDRETMYNEQFF,TGTGCCACCAGTGATCGTGAAACTATGTACAATGAGCAGTTCTTC
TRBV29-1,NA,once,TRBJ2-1,CSVEDPGSSYNEQFF,TGCAGCGTTGAAGATCCAGGCAGCTCCTACAATGAGCAGTTCTTC
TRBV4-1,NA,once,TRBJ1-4,CASSQLILGRRGEKLFF,TGCGCCAGCAGCCAATTAATACTAGGGCGCAGGGGTGAAAAACTGTTTTTT
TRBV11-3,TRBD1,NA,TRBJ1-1,CASSYFQGASYTEAFF,TGTGCCAGCAGCTATTTCCAGGGGGCATCTTACACTGAAGCTTTCTTT
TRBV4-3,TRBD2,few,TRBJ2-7,CAHTQDRTSAGGPIEQYF,TGCGCCCACACCCAGGACAGGACCTCAGCGGGAGGGCCGATCGAGCAGTACTTC
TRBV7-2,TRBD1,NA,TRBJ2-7,CASSYLTGGHYEQYF,TGTGCCAGCAGCTACCTGACAGGGGGCCACTACGAGCAGTACTTC
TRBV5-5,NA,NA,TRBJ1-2,CASRSETPRGGYTF,TGTGCCAGCAGATCAGAGACCCCGAGAGGTGGCTACACCTTC
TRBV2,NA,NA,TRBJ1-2,CASSDAGNYGYTF,TGTGCCAGCAGTGACGCAGGGAACTATGGCTACACCTTC
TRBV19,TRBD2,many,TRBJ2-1,CASSTGDYQYNEQFF,TGTGCCAGTAGTACCGGGGACTACCAATACAATGAGCAGTTCTTC
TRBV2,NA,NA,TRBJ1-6,CASMGGLSSYNSPLHF,TGTGCCAGCATGGGGGGGTTGAGCTCCTATAATTCACCCCTCCACTTT
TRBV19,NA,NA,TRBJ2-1,CASRQTAGIYNEQFF,TGTGCCAGTAGACAAACCGCAGGTATCTACAATGAGCAGTTCTTC
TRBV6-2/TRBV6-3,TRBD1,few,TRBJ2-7,CASSLASRGRLYEQYF,TGTGCCAGCAGCTTGGCGAGCAGGGGGCGCCTCTACGAGCAGTACTTC
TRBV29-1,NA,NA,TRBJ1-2,CSVEQGFGYTF,TGCAGCGTGGAACAGGGCTTTGGCTACACCTTC
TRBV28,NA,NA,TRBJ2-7,CASSLNSYEQYF,TGTGCCAGCAGTCTAAACTCCTACGAGCAGTACTTC
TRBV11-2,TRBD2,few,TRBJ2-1,CASSLDPGLAGGANEQFF,TGTGCCAGCAGCTTAGATCCGGGACTAGCGGGGGGTGCCAATGAGCAGTTCTTC